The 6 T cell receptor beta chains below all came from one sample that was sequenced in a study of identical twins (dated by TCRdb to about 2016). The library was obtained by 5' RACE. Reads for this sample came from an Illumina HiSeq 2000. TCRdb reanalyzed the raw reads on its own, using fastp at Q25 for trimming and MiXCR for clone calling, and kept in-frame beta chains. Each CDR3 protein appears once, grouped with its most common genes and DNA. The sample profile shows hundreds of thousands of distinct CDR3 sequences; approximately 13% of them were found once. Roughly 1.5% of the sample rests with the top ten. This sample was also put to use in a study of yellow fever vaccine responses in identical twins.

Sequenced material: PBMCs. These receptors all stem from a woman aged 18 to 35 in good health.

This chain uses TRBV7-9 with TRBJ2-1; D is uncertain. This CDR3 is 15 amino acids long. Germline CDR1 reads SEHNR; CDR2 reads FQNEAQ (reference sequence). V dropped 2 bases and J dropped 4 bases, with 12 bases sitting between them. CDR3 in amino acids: CASSLSVMAYNEQFF. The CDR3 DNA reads TGTGCCAGCAGCTTATCCGTAATGGCATACAATGAGCAGTTCTTC.

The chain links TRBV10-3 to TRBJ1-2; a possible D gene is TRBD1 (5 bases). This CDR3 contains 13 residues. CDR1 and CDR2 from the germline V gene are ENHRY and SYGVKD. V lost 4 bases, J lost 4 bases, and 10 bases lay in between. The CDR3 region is CAISARQFYGYTF. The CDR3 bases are TGTGCCATCAGTGCTCGACAGTTCTATGGCTACACCTTC.

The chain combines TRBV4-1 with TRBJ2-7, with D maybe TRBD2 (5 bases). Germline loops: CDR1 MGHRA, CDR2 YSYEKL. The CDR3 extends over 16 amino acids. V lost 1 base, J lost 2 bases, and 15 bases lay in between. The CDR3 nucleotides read TGCGCCAGCAGCCAAGCGGGGAAGCCATCTCCCTACGAGCAGTACGTC. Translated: CASSQAGKPSPYEQYV.

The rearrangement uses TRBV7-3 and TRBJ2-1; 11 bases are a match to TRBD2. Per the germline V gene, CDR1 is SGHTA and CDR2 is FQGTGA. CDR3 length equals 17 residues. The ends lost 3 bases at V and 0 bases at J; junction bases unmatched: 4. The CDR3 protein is CASSFGTSGPSYNEQFF. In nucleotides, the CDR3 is TGTGCCAGCAGCTTCGGGACTAGCGGCCCCTCCTACAATGAGCAGTTCTTC.

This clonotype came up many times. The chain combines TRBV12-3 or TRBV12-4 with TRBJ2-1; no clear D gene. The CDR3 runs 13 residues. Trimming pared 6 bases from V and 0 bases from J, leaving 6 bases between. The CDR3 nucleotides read TGTGCCAGCAGGCCCCTCTCCTACAATGAGCAGTTCTTC. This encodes CASRPLSYNEQFF.

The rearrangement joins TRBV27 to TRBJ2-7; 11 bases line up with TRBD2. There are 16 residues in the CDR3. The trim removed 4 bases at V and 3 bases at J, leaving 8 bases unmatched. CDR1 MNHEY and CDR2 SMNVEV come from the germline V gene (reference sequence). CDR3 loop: CASSSTLAGGSYEQYV. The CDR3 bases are TGTGCCAGCAGTTCCACCCTAGCGGGGGGCAGCTACGAGCAGTACGTC.